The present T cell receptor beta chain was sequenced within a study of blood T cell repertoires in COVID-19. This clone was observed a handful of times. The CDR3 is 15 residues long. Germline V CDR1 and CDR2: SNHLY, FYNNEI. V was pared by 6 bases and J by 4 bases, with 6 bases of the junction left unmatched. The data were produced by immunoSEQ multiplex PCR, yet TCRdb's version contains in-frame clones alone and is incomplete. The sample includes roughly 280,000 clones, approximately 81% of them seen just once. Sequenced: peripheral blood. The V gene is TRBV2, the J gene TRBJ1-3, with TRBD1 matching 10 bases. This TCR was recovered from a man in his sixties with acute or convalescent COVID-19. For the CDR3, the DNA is TGTGCCAGCAGCTATGGACAGGGGGAAGGAAACACCATATATTTT. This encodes CASSYGQGEGNTIYF.